This passage covers 20 T cell receptor beta chains from one sample sequenced in a study of response to subunit inactivated influenza vaccine. TCRdb re-called the RT-PCR reads with MiXCR, one entry per CDR3 protein. The sample carries over 400,000 distinct CDR3 sequences, 13% recorded once. The sample consisted of PBMCs from blood, taken about 40 days after vaccination. All receptors come from a man aged 50-59 years who received an inactivated influenza vaccine.

This clonotype has only a few counts. At one end, the junction sequence differs from germline, possibly due to a read error. The V and J genes are TRBV7-9 and TRBJ2-7, with D perhaps TRBD1 (6 bases). From germline, CDR1 is SEHNR and CDR2 FQNEAQ (reference sequence). CDR3 size: 13 residues. The CDR3 sequence: CASSLEGITGSTF. The CDR3 nucleotides read TGTGCCAGCAGCTTAGAAGGGATCACAGGGTCCACTTTC.

The V gene is TRBV7-2, the J gene TRBJ2-1, with 12 bases fitting TRBD2. The germline CDR1 and CDR2 sequences are SGHTA and FQGNSA. This CDR3 is 15 amino acids long. Trimming cost V 4 bases and J 10 bases; bases outside gene matches: 8. The CDR3 DNA reads TGTGCCAGCAGCTCTTCTAGCGGGAGGGCGGTGGAGCAGTTCTTC. Translating gives CASSSSSGRAVEQFF.

The genes are TRBV28 and TRBJ2-1; D is undetermined. The ends were cut back, 2 bases at V and 2 bases at J, with 13 bases in the middle. The CDR3 covers 16 residues. CDR1 and CDR2 (germline): MDHEN, SYDVKM. The chain's CDR3 is CASSLVAMNTYNEQFF. The CDR3 nucleotides read TGTGCCAGCAGTTTAGTGGCGATGAACACCTACAATGAGCAGTTCTTC.

The chain employs TRBV5-6 and TRBJ2-5; D is undetermined. The V and J ends lost 4 bases and 0 bases respectively, with 19 bases between them. There are 17 residues in the CDR3. Per germline, CDR1 SGHDT and CDR2 YYEEEE. For the CDR3, the DNA is TGTGCCAGCAGCCCCGGGCTCCTAAACTCGTACCAAGAGACCCAGTACTTC. Amino acid sequence: CASSPGLLNSYQETQYF.

The chain uses TRBV5-1 and TRBJ2-7; 10 positions match TRBD2. V dropped 4 bases and J dropped 0; count of bases not matched to a gene: 7. CDR1 SGHRS and CDR2 YFSETQ come from the germline V gene. The CDR3 length is 16 residues. CDR3 DNA sequence: TGCGCCAGCAGCGTATTAGCGGGAGGCCCCTCCTACGAGCAGTACTTC. Translating gives CASSVLAGGPSYEQYF.

In its sample, this clonotype was seen a few times. The chain joins TRBV4-1 to TRBJ1-1; TRBD1 agrees at 9 bases. Germline loops: CDR1 MGHRA, CDR2 YSYEKL. V lost 3 bases to trimming and J lost 1 base; unmatched junction nucleotides: 6. This CDR3 is 16 amino acids long. In nucleotides, the CDR3 is TGCGCCAGCAGCCATGTTGGACAGGGGAAGAACACTGAAGCTTTCTTT. Encoded protein: CASSHVGQGKNTEAFF.

The chain has TRBV20-1 and TRBJ2-1, with TRBD2 identical over 11 bases. Germline V gene lookup returns CDR1 DFQATT and CDR2 SNEGSKA (reference sequence). CDR3 size: 16 residues. V dropped 6 bases and J dropped 2; count of bases not matched to a gene: 9. CDR3 in DNA: TGCAGTGCCACCGTTGGGACTAGCGGAACCTACAATGAGCAGTTCTTC. It translates to CSATVGTSGTYNEQFF.

The J gene is TRBJ2-5, the V gene TRBV11-2, with 9 nucleotides matching TRBD1. The CDR3 length is 16 residues. V was clipped by 5 bases and J by 5 bases; unmatched bases: 12. CDR1 and CDR2 from the germline V gene are SGHAT and FQNNGV. CDR3 sequence: CASSRSGTGNLETQYF. DNA of the CDR3: TGTGCCAGCAGCCGATCCGGGACAGGGAATTTGGAGACCCAGTACTTC. Full variable domain (rest looked up from reference TRBV11-2 and TRBJ2-5): EAGVAQSPRYKIIEKRQSVAFWCNPISGHATLYWYQQILGQGPKLLIQFQNNGVVDDSQLPKDRFSAERLKGVDSTLKIQPAKLEDSAVYLCASSRSGTGNLETQYFGPGTRLLVL.

This clonotype was seen more than once but under ten times. The chain employs TRBV7-2 and TRBJ2-1; TRBD1 agrees at 7 bases. J gave up 10 bases and V 5 bases, and 8 bases lay outside the gene matches. Germline CDR1 SGHTA, CDR2 FQGNSA. This CDR3 has 13 residues. CDR3 sequence reads: CASSTTGAYEQFF. CDR3 coding DNA: TGTGCCAGCAGCACTACAGGGGCGTACGAGCAGTTCTTC.

The chain couples TRBV5-8 to TRBJ2-1; D not certain. This CDR3 spans 13 amino acids. Germline V CDR1 and CDR2: SGHTS, YDEGEE. Trimming left V 0 bases short and J 11 bases short, with 12 bases between. In DNA, the CDR3 is TGTGCCAGCAGCTTGGGTTTACCCATGAAGCAGTTCTTC. Its protein is CASSLGLPMKQFF.

The chain links TRBV10-3 to TRBJ2-1; TRBD2 aligns across 9 bases. This CDR3 has 15 residues. Per germline, CDR1 ENHRY and CDR2 SYGVKD. Trimming cost V 2 bases and J 7 bases; bases outside gene matches: 6. Written as DNA, the CDR3 is TGTGCCATCAGTGAGCCGGCGGGAGGGGGGAATGAGCAGTTCTTC. This encodes CAISEPAGGGNEQFF.

This clonotype was counted only a few times. The rearrangement links TRBV11-2 to TRBJ2-7, with 7 positions matching TRBD2. The CDR3 consists of 16 residues. CDR1 is SGHAT and CDR2 is FQNNGV in the germline V gene. Trimming cost V 4 bases and J 0 bases; bases outside gene matches: 9. The CDR3 nucleotides read TGTGCCAGCAGCTCCAGCGGGGACTGGAGCTCCTACGAGCAGTACTTC. This translates into CASSSSGDWSSYEQYF.

This clonotype was seen ten or more times. The chain has TRBV6-5 and TRBJ2-7; maybe TRBD1 (6 bases). CDR3 length equals 13 residues. Germline assignment: CDR1 MNHEY and CDR2 SVGAGI. Trimming cost V 2 bases and J 2 bases, with 7 bases left between them. The CDR3 DNA reads as TGTGCCAGCAGTTACGGACAGACCTACGAGCAGTACTTC. This translates into CASSYGQTYEQYF.

The genes are TRBV10-3 and TRBJ1-1; possibly TRBD1 for D (5 bases). V lost 6 bases and J lost 7, with 15 bases in between. Germline assignment: CDR1 ENHRY and CDR2 SYGVKD. The CDR3 runs to 13 residues. The CDR3 DNA reads TGTGCCATCAGCAACAGGAGTCTACTTGAAGCTTTCTTT. Its translation: CAISNRSLLEAFF.

Many counts were recorded for this clonotype. The rearrangement joins TRBV29-1 to TRBJ2-7, with 11 bases identical to TRBD2. The germline CDR1 and CDR2 sequences are SQVTM and ANQGSEA. The CDR3 totals 16 residues. After removal of 4 bases from V and 2 bases from J, the junction contained 10 bases not matched to a gene. CDR3 protein: CSVGIQLAGATYEQYF. Written as DNA, the CDR3 is TGCAGCGTTGGCATCCAACTAGCGGGGGCAACCTACGAGCAGTACTTC.

This clonotype was seen a handful of times. The chain recombines TRBV9 with TRBJ1-4, with D perhaps TRBD1 (5 bases). The CDR3 is 15 residues long. CDR1 SGDLS and CDR2 YYNGEE come from the germline V gene. The germline V and J ends were trimmed by 4 bases and 8 bases, with 18 bases remaining between them. CDR3 DNA: TGTGCCAGCAGCCCCGCTGGGGGTTGGGACGAAAAACTGTTTTTT. Amino acid sequence: CASSPAGGWDEKLFF. The full variable domain, in which reference TRBV9 and TRBJ1-4 provide the parts outside the CDR3, is DSGVTQTPKHLITATGQRVTLRCSPRSGDLSVYWYQQSLDQGLQFLIQYYNGEERAKGNILERFSAQQFPDLHSELNLSSLELGDSALYFCASSPAGGWDEKLFFGSGTQLSVL.

The rearrangement joins TRBV29-1 to TRBJ2-5, with 9 bases identical to TRBD1. Trimming cost V 8 bases and J 4 bases; bases outside gene matches: 14. Germline V gives CDR1 SQVTM, CDR2 ANQGSEA. CDR3 size: 15 residues. CDR3 amino acids: CSSVTGTGFIETQYF. DNA for the CDR3: TGCAGCTCCGTTACCGGGACAGGGTTTATAGAGACCCAGTACTTC.

The rearrangement uses TRBV4-3 and TRBJ2-5, with TRBD2 matching 7 bases. V trimming: 1 base; J trimming: 4 bases; junction bases outside the gene matches: 6. Germline CDR1 LGHNA, CDR2 YSLEER. This CDR3 has 15 residues. As DNA, the CDR3 is TGCGCCAGCAGCCAAGGAGGGGAGGGAGGAGAGACCCAGTACTTC. It codes for CASSQGGEGGETQYF.

The chain combines TRBV5-6 with TRBJ2-3; 7 nucleotides match TRBD2. Germline V gene data show CDR1 as SGHDT and CDR2 as YYEEEE. CDR3 length: 13 residues. The V gene end was trimmed by 4 bases and the J gene end by 4 bases; junction bases not matched to a gene: 3. The CDR3 is CASSPAGADTQYF. CDR3 nucleotide sequence: TGTGCCAGCAGCCCCGCGGGGGCAGATACGCAGTATTTT.

The rearrangement uses TRBV7-9 and TRBJ1-2, with a tentative D call TRBD1 (5 bases). CDR1 is SEHNR and CDR2 is FQNEAQ in the germline V gene (reference sequence). This CDR3 has 15 amino acids. The germline V and J ends were trimmed by 7 bases and 8 bases, with 23 bases remaining between them. CDR3 sequence (DNA): TGTGCCAGCACGACCGGGGCCCGGCCCCCGTGGGGCTACACCTTC. Protein: CASTTGARPPWGYTF. The complete variable domain, with remaining parts taken from reference TRBV7-9 and TRBJ1-2, reads DTGVSQNPRHKITKRGQNVTFRCDPISEHNRLYWYRQTLGQGPEFLTYFQNEAQLEKSRLLSDRFSAERPKGSFSTLEIQRTEQGDSAMYLCASTTGARPPWGYTFGSGTRLTVV.